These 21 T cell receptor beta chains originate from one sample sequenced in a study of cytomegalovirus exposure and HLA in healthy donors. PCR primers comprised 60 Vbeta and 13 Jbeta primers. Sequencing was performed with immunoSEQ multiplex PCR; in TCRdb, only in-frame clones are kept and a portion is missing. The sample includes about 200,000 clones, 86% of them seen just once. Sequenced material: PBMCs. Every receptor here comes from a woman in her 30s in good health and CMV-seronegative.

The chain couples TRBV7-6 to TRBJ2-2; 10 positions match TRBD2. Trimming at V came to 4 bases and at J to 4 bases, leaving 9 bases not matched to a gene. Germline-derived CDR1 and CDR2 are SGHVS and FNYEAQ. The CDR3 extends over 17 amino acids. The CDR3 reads CASSSLGASGSTGELFF. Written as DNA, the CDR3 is TGTGCCAGCAGCTCCCTAGGGGCTAGCGGGAGCACCGGGGAGCTGTTTTTT.

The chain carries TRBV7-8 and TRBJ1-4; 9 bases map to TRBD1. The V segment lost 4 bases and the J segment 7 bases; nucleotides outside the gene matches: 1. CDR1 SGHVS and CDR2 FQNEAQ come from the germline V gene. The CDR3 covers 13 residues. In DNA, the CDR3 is TGTGCCAGCAGCTCGGACAGGGGTGAAAAACTGTTTTTT. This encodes CASSSDRGEKLFF. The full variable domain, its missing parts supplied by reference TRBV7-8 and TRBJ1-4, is GAGVSQSPRYKVAKRGQDVALRCDPISGHVSLFWYQQALGQGPEFLTYFQNEAQLDKSGLPSDRFFAERPEGSVSTLKIQRTQQEDSAVYLCASSSDRGEKLFFGSGTQLSVL.

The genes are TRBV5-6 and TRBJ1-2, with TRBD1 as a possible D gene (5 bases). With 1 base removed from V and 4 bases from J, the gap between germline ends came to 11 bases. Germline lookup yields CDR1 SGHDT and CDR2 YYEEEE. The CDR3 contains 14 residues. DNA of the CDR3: TGTGCCAGCAGCTTGCGATCCAGGGTCTATGGCTACACCTTC. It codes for CASSLRSRVYGYTF.

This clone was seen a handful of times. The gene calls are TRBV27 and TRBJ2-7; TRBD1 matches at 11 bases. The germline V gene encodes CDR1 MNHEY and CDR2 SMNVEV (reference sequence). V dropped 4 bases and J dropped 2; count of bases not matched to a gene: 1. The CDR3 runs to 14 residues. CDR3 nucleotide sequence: TGTGCCAGCAGTTGGGGACAGGGGGCCTACGAGCAGTACTTC. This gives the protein CASSWGQGAYEQYF.

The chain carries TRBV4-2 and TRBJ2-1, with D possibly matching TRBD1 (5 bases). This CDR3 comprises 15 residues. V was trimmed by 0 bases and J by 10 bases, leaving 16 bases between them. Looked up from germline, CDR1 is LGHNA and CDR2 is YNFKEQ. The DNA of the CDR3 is TGTGCCAGCAGCCAAGATATTAGGGGCGGCGCCGAGCAGTTCTTC. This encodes CASSQDIRGGAEQFF.

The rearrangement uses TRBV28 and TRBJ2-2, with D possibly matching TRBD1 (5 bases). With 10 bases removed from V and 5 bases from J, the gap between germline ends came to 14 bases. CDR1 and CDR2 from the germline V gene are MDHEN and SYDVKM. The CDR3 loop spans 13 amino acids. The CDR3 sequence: CANLDSSTGELFF. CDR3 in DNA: TGTGCCAACCTAGACAGCTCAACCGGGGAGCTGTTTTTT.

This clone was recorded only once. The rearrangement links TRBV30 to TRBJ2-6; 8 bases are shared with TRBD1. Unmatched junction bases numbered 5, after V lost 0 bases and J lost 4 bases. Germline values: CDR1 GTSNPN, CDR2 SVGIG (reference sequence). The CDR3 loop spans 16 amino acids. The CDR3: CAWSVHGTGGANVLTF. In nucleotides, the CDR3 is TGTGCCTGGAGTGTACACGGGACAGGCGGGGCCAACGTCCTGACTTTC.

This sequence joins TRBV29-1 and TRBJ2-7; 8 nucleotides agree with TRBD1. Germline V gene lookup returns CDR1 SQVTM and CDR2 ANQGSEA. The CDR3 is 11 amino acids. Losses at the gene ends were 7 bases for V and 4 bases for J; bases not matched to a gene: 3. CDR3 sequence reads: CSAYRGYEQYF. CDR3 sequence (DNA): TGCAGCGCCTACAGGGGGTACGAGCAGTACTTC.

The CDR3 spells CASRGPGAGELFF. In DNA form, the CDR3 reads TGTGCCAGCAGGGGCCCGGGAGCCGGGGAGCTGTTTTTT. V usage is TRBV9 and J usage is TRBJ2-2; maybe TRBD2 (6 bases). Trimming pared 5 bases from V and 6 bases from J, leaving 11 bases between. CDR3 size: 13 residues. Germline V CDR1 and CDR2: SGDLS, YYNGEE. Drawing the rest from reference TRBV9 and TRBJ2-2, the complete variable domain is DSGVTQTPKHLITATGQRVTLRCSPRSGDLSVYWYQQSLDQGLQFLIQYYNGEERAKGNILERFSAQQFPDLHSELNLSSLELGDSALYFCASRGPGAGELFFGEGSRLTVL.

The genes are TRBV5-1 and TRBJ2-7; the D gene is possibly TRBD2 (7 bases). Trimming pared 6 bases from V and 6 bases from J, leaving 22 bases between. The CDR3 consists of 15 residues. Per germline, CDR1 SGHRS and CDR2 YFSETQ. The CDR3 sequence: CASKEPGAGAAEQYF. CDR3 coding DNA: TGCGCCAGCAAGGAGCCGGGGGCGGGAGCAGCCGAGCAGTACTTC.

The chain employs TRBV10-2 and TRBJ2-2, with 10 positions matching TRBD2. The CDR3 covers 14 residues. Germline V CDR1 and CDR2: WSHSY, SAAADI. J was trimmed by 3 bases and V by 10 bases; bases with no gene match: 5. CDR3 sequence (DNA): TGCGCCACGGGACTAGCGAGCTACACCGGGGAGCTGTTTTTT. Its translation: CATGLASYTGELFF.

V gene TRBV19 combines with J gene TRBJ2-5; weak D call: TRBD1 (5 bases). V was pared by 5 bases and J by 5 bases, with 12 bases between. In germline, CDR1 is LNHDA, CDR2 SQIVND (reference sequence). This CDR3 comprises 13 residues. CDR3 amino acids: CASSSQGWETQYF. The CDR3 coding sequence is TGTGCCAGTAGTTCTCAGGGTTGGGAGACCCAGTACTTC.

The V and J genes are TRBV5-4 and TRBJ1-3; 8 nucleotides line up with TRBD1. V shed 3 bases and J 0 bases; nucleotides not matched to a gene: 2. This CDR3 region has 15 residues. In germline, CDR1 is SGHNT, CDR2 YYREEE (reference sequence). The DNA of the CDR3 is TGTGCCAGCAGCTGGGGGACAGGCTCTGGAAACACCATATATTTT. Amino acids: CASSWGTGSGNTIYF.

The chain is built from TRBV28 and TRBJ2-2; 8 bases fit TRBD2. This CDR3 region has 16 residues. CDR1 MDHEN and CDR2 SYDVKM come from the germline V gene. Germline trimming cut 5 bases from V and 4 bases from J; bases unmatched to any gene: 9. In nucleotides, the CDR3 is TGTGCCAGCAGTGGTCGGGGGGGCCGTGCCACCGGGGAGCTGTTTTTT. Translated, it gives CASSGRGGRATGELFF.

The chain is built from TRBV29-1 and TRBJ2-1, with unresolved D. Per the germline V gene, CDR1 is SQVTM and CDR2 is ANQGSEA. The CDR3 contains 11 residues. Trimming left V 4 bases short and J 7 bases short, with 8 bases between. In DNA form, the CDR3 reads TGCAGCGTTGTTGTTGAGAATGAGCAGTTCTTC. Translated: CSVVVENEQFF.

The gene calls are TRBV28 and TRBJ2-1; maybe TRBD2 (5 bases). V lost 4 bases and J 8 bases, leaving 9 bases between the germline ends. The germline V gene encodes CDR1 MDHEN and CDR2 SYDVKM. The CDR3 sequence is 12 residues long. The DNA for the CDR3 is TGTGCCAGCAGTTCCCTAGCTGATGAGCAGTTCTTC. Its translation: CASSSLADEQFF.

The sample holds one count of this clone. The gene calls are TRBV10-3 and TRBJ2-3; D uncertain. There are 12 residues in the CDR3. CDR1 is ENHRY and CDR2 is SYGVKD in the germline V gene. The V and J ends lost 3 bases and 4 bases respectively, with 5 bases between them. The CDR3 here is CAISDRSDTQYF. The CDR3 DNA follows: TGTGCCATCAGTGACAGGTCAGATACGCAGTATTTT.

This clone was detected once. The CDR3 spells CASRSISGTRAFF. DNA of the CDR3: TGTGCCAGCAGGTCCATTTCCGGGACAAGAGCTTTCTTT. This chain uses TRBV27 with TRBJ1-1; tentatively, D is TRBD1 (6 bases). Germline CDR1 is MNHEY and CDR2 is SMNVEV (reference sequence). V was clipped by 6 bases and J by 10 bases, with 18 bases between them. This CDR3 is built from 13 residues.

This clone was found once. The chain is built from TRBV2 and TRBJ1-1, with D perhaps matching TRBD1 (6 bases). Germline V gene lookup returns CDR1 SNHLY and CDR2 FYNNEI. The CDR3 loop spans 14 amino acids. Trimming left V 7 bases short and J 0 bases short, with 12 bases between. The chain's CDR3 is CASNSQGMNTEAFF. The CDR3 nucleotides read TGTGCCAGCAACTCCCAGGGGATGAACACTGAAGCTTTCTTT.

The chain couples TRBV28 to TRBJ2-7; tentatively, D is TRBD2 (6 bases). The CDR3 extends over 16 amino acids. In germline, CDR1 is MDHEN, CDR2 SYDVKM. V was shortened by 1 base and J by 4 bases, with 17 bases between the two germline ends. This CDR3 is CASSLLGQGGPYEQYF. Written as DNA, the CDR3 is TGTGCCAGCAGTTTATTAGGCCAGGGAGGACCGTACGAGCAGTACTTC.

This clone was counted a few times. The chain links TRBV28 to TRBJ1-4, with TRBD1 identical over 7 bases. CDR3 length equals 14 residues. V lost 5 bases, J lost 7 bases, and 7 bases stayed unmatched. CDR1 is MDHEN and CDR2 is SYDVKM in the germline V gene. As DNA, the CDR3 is TGTGCCAGCAGTACTTCAGGGGGAAGTGAAAAACTGTTTTTT. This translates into CASSTSGGSEKLFF.